This TCR beta chain was recorded in a study of blood T cell repertoires in COVID-19. V lost 4 bases to trimming and J lost 4 bases; unmatched junction nucleotides: 11. The CDR3 has 16 residues. The germline V gene has CDR1 SGHRS and CDR2 YFSETQ. Repertoires were generated with immunoSEQ multiplex PCR, while TCRdb's copy carries only in-frame clones and drops some. The sample lists tens of thousands of clones, 80% to 85% occurring once. J is TRBJ1-3 and V is TRBV5-1, with 7 bases aligning to TRBD1. Specimen: peripheral blood. The sequence was collected from a human donor in a cohort sampled during active COVID-19. The CDR3 DNA sequence: TGCGCCAGCAGCCGTAGCCCAGGGGGTGGAGGAAACACCATATATTTT. Its protein product is CASSRSPGGGGNTIYF.